The T cell receptor (beta chain) under discussion was sequenced for a study of cytomegalovirus exposure and HLA in healthy donors. 60 Vbeta and 13 Jbeta primers were used in PCR. Only in-frame clones appear in the TCRdb table, and some are missing; sequencing was by immunoSEQ multiplex PCR. Counted here are about 140,000 clones, 70% occurring once; the ten biggest clones make up approximately 1.6%. As for the donors, each was a healthy bone marrow donor. Material: PBMCs. The TCR sequence derives from a woman in her 30s in good health and CMV-seronegative.

The CDR3 spells CAISPDRGHQPQHF. CDR3 nucleotide sequence: TGTGCCATCAGTCCTGACAGGGGGCATCAGCCCCAGCATTTT. The chain joins TRBV10-3 to TRBJ1-5; TRBD1 matches at 10 bases. The length of the CDR3 is 14 residues. Germline CDR1 and CDR2: ENHRY and SYGVKD. V shed 5 bases, J shed 5 bases, and the junction held 3 bases outside the gene matches.